The TCR beta chain described here comes from a study of blood T cell repertoires in COVID-19. This table comes from immunoSEQ multiplex PCR, and its TCRdb copy is limited to in-frame clones, with some not included. The table shows 200,000 or so clones, with 70% to 85% occurring only once. Trimming took off 5 bases at V and 0 bases at J, with 13 bases between the two ends. Germline V lookup: CDR1 SQVTM, CDR2 ANQGSEA. CDR3 length: 15 residues. Sequencing was done on a sample of peripheral blood. The sequence was obtained from a man between 35 and 55 years old who had recovered from COVID-19. The rearrangement joins TRBV29-1 to TRBJ2-2, with TRBD2 as a possible D gene (5 bases). The CDR3 is CSVRSDSANTGELFF. DNA of the CDR3: TGCAGCGTTAGGTCGGACTCGGCGAACACCGGGGAGCTGTTTTTT.